These 10 T cell receptor beta chains share one sample of origin, sequenced in a study of post-analysis software for immune sequencing data. Antigens for these TCRs are unknown. Carried by the TCR beta cDNA libraries were unique molecular identifiers. MiXCR, applied by TCRdb to the PCR reads, yields one record per CDR3 protein. The repertoire holds some 500,000 distinct CDR3 sequences, approximately 46% seen once, with 9.5% to 13% in the top ten. Study results and limitations: Patients used about five TRBV segments, including TRBV5-6, TRBV5-1 and TRBV20-1, more often than controls.

The sequenced material came from blood. Receptor source: a girl aged 10-17 years with multiple sclerosis.

The rearrangement uses TRBV5-1 and TRBJ2-3; D possibly corresponds to TRBD2 (6 bases). The CDR3 sequence is 16 residues long. Trimming shortened V by 0 bases and J by 3 bases, and 14 bases separated the two germline ends. The germline V gene encodes CDR1 SGHRS and CDR2 YFSETQ. The CDR3 sequence is CASSLAWRDTTDTQYF. CDR3 in DNA: TGCGCCAGCAGCTTGGCTTGGCGGGATACAACAGATACGCAGTATTTT.

The gene calls are TRBV12-3 or TRBV12-4 and TRBJ1-2; no reliable D call. The CDR3 loop spans 15 amino acids. The germline V and J ends were trimmed by 1 base and 0 bases, with 9 bases remaining between them. The CDR3 reads CASSLDVETNYGYTF. As DNA, the CDR3 is TGTGCCAGCAGTTTAGACGTGGAAACTAACTATGGCTACACCTTC.

The rearrangement links TRBV11-2 to TRBJ2-7; tentatively, D is TRBD2 (5 bases). This CDR3 comprises 18 residues. V dropped 5 bases and J dropped 0 bases, with 23 bases sitting between them. Germline V CDR1 and CDR2: SGHAT, FQNNGV. The CDR3 DNA sequence: TGTGCCAGCAGCCGGGAAAGCGACAAGGCTAACTACTCCTACGAGCAGTACTTC. Amino acids: CASSRESDKANYSYEQYF.

The chain has TRBV4-1 and TRBJ2-3, with TRBD2 identical over 10 bases. CDR1 and CDR2 (germline): MGHRA, YSYEKL. The CDR3 is made up of 18 amino acids. The ends lost 0 bases at V and 2 bases at J; junction bases unmatched: 8. CDR3 sequence: CASSQDGGSGRFTDTQYF. CDR3 DNA sequence: TGCGCCAGCAGCCAAGATGGAGGTAGCGGGAGGTTCACAGATACGCAGTATTTT.

This clonotype occurred once. The gene calls are TRBV7-9 and TRBJ2-3; D gene unclear. The CDR3 consists of 14 residues. The germline V gene encodes CDR1 SEHNR and CDR2 FQNEAQ (reference sequence). V dropped 3 bases and J dropped 1 base, with 8 bases sitting between them. CDR3 nucleotide sequence: TGTGCCAGCAGCTTCGTCCGGGGCACAGATACGCAGTATTTT. Its translation: CASSFVRGTDTQYF.

The rearrangement links TRBV28 to TRBJ1-2, with D possibly matching TRBD1 (5 bases). Germline CDR1 is MDHEN and CDR2 is SYDVKM. The CDR3 spans 14 residues. Trimming removed 2 bases from V and 6 bases from J, with 13 bases in between. The CDR3 region is CASSLSDRGNGYTF. The CDR3 DNA reads TGTGCCAGCAGTTTAAGCGATAGGGGTAATGGCTACACCTTC.

With regard to this clonotype: Its ends do not fully match the called genes, so a read error is possible. The rearrangement links TRBV7-9 to TRBJ1-4; no reliable D call. The CDR3 is 17 amino acids. Germline values: CDR1 SEHNR, CDR2 FQNEAQ (reference sequence). The DNA of the CDR3 is TGTGCCGGCAGCTTAGGAAGCAGGCCGTCAACTAATGAAAAACTGTTTTTT. Translated: CAGSLGSRPSTNEKLFF. Full variable domain (rest looked up from reference TRBV7-9 and TRBJ1-4): DTGVSQNPRHKITKRGQNVTFRCDPISEHNRLYWYRQTLGQGPEFLTYFQNEAQLEKSRLLSDRFSAERPKGSFSTLEIQRTEQGDSAMYLCAGSLGSRPSTNEKLFFGSGTQLSVL.

The chain carries TRBV9 and TRBJ2-7; 10 nucleotides line up with TRBD2. J was trimmed by 7 bases and V by 3 bases; bases with no gene match: 13. CDR1 and CDR2 from the germline V gene are SGDLS and YYNGEE. The CDR3 length is 16 residues. CDR3 bases: TGTGCCAGCAGCGCTGGACTAGCGGCCCTCTACAATGAGCAGTACTTC. This sequence encodes CASSAGLAALYNEQYF. Supplemented by reference TRBV9 and TRBJ2-7, the full variable domain reads DSGVTQTPKHLITATGQRVTLRCSPRSGDLSVYWYQQSLDQGLQFLIQYYNGEERAKGNILERFSAQQFPDLHSELNLSSLELGDSALYFCASSAGLAALYNEQYFGPGTRLTVT.

The table lists this clonotype with a few counts. Germline and junction disagree at one end, which may indicate a read error. The V gene is TRBV9, the J gene TRBJ2-5; tentatively, D is TRBD2 (5 bases). Looked up from germline, CDR1 is SGDLS and CDR2 is YYNGEE. The CDR3 spans 14 residues. The CDR3 region is CASSVGGPTETQYF. The CDR3 DNA sequence: TGTGCCAGCAGTGTAGGCGGGCCCACAGAGACCCAGTACTTC.

The chain recombines TRBV7-9 with TRBJ2-4; D might be TRBD2 (5 bases). TRBJ2-7 explains the end of the DNA better; the J call may be wrong. Germline V gene sequence: CDR1 SEHNR, CDR2 FQNEAQ (reference sequence). CDR3 length: 14 residues. The CDR3 loop reads CASSLVQTTYEQYF. CDR3 nucleotides: TGTGCCAGCAGCTTAGTGCAGACTACCTACGAGCAGTACTTC.